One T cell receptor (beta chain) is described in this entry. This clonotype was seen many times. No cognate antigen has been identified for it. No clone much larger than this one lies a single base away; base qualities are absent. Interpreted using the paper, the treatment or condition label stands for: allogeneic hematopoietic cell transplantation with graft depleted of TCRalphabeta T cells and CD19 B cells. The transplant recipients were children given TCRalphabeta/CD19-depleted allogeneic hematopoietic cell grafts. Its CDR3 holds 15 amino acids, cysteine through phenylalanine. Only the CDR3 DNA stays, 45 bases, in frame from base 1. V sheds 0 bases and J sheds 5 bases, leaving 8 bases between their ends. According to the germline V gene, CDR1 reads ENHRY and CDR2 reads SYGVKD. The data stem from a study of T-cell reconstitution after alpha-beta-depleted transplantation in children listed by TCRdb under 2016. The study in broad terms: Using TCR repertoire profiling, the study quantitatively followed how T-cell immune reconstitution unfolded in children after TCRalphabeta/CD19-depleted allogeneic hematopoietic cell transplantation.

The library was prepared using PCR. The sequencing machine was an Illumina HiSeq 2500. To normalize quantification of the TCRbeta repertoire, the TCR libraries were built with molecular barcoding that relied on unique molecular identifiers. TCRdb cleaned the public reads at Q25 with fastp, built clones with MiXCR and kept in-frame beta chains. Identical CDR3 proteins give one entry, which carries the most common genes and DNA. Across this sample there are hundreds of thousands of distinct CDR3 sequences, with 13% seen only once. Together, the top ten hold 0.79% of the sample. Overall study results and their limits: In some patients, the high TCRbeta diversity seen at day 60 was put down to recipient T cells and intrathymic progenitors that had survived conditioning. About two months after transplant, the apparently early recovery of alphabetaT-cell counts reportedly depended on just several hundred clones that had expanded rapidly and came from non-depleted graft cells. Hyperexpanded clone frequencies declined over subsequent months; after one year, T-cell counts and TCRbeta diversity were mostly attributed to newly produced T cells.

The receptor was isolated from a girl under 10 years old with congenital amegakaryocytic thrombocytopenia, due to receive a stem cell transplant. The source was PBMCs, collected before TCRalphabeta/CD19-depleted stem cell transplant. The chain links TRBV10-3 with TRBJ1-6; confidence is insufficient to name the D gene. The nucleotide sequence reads TGTGCCATCAGTGAGTCGAAGGCAGATAATTCACCCCTCCACTTT. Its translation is CAISESKADNSPLHF.